What follows is one T cell receptor beta chain and its context. Germline CDR1 reads SGHRS; CDR2 reads YFSETQ. V dropped 4 bases and J dropped 1 base, with 14 bases sitting between them. The CDR3 is made up of 16 amino acids. This entry belongs to a study of blood T cell repertoires in COVID-19. Study-wide background: Collection of acute and convalescent COVID-19 samples took place in the United States, Italy and Spain. In each case, the material was cDNA or gDNA derived from T cells, B-cell-depleted T cells, or PBMCs.

In the authors' workflow: By means of reference gene primer amplification, nucleated cell counts were estimated. Profiling relied on immunoSEQ multiplex PCR, and the TCRdb table lists in-frame clones only, not all of them. V, J and clone size reflect that table, while D and trimming were determined from the DNA. Of over 75,000 clones listed, 85% to 95% are singletons. The sequence was collected from a man aged 55 to 70 with acute or convalescent COVID-19. Sequencing was performed on peripheral blood. V gene TRBV5-1 combines with J gene TRBJ2-2; the D gene is possibly TRBD2 (6 bases). The DNA for the CDR3 is TGCGCCAGCAGCCCCCGCGGGACGGGGAACACCGGGGAGCTGTTTTTT. As protein: CASSPRGTGNTGELFF.